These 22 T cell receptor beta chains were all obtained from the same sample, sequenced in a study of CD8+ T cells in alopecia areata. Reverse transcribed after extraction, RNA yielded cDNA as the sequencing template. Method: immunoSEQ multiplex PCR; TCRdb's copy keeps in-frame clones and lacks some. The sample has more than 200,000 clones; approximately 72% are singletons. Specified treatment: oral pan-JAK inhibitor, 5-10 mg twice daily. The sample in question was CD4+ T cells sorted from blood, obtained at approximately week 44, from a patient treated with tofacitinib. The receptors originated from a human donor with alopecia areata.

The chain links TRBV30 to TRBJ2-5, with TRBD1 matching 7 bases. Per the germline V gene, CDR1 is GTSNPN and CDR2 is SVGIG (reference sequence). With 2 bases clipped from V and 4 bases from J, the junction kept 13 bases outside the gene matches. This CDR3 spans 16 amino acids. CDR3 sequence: CAWSIAQRGRVETQYF. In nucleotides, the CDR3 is TGTGCCTGGAGTATAGCTCAAAGGGGGCGAGTAGAGACCCAGTACTTC.

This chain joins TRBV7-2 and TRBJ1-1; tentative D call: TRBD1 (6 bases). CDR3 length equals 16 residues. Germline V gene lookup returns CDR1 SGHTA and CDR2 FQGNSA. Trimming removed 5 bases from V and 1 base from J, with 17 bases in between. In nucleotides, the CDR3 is TGTGCCAGCAGCGGCGACGTAGTACAGGGGAACACTGAAGCTTTCTTT. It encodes CASSGDVVQGNTEAFF.

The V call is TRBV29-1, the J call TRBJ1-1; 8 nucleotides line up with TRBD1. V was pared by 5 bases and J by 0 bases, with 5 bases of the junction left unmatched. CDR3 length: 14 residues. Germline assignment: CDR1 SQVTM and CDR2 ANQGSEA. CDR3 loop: CSVKTGVMNTEAFF. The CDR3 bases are TGCAGCGTTAAGACAGGGGTCATGAACACTGAAGCTTTCTTT. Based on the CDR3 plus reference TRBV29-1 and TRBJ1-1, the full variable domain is SAVISQKPSRDICQRGTSLTIQCQVDSQVTMMFWYRQQPGQSLTLIATANQGSEATYESGFVIDKFPISRPNLTFSTLTVSNMSPEDSSIYLCSVKTGVMNTEAFFGQGTRLTVV.

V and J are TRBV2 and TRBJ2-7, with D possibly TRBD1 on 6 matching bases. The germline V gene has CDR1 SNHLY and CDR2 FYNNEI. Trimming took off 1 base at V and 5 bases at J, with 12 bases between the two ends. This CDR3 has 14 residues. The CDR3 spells CASSEEAGAHEQYF. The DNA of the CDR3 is TGTGCCAGCAGTGAAGAAGCAGGGGCCCACGAGCAGTACTTC.

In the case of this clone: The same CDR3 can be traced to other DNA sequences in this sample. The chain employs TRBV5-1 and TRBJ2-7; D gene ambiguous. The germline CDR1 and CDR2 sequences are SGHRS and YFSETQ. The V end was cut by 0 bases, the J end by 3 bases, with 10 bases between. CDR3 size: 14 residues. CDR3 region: CASSLDGDSYEQYF. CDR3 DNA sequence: TGCGCCAGCAGCTTGGATGGGGATAGCTACGAGCAGTACTTC. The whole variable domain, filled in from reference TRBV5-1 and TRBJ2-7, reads KAGVTQTPRYLIKTRGQQVTLSCSPISGHRSVSWYQQTPGQGLQFLFEYFSETQRNKGNFPGRFSGRQFSNSRSEMNVSTLELGDSALYLCASSLDGDSYEQYFGPGTRLTVT.

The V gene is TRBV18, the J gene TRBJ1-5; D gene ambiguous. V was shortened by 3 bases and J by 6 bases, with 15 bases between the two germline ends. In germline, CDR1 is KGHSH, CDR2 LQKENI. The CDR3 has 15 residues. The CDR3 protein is CASSPGFSKSQPQHF. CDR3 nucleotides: TGTGCCAGCTCACCCGGCTTTAGCAAAAGTCAGCCCCAGCATTTT.

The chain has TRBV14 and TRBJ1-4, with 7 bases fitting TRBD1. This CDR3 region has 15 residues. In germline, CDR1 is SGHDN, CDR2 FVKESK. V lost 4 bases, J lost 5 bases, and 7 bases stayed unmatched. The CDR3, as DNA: TGTGCCAGCAGCCGTTCGGGACAGCAGAATGAAAAACTGTTTTTT. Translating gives CASSRSGQQNEKLFF.

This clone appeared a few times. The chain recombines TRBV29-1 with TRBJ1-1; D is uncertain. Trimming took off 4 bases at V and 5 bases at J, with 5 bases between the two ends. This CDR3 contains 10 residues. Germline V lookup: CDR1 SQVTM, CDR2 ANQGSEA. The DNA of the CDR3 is TGCAGCGTTGCTGAAACTGAAGCTTTCTTT. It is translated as CSVAETEAFF.

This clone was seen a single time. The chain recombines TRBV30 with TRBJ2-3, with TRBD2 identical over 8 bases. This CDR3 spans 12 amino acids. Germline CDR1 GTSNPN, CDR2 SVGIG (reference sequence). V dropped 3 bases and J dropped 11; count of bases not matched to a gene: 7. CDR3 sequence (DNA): TGTGCCTGGAGACCTTTCAGCGGGGGGCAGTATTTT. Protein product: CAWRPFSGGQYF.

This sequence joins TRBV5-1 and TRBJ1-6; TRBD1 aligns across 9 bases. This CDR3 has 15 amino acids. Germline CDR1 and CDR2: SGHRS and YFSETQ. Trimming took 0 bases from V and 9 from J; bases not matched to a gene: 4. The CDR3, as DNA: TGCGCCAGCAGCTTGGAAGGGACAGGGTCTTCACCCCTCCACTTT. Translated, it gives CASSLEGTGSSPLHF.

CDR3 in amino acids: CASSYSDRQPQHF. The CDR3 DNA follows: TGTGCCAGCAGTTACTCAGACAGGCAGCCCCAGCATTTT. The chain uses TRBV6-5 and TRBJ1-5; D possibly corresponds to TRBD1 (6 bases). The CDR3 extends over 13 amino acids. V was trimmed by 0 bases and J by 7 bases, leaving 7 bases between them. Germline CDR1 MNHEY, CDR2 SVGAGI.

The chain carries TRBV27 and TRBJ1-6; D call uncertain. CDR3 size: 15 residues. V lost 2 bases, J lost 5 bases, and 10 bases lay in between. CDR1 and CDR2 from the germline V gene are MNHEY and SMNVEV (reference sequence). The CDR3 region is CASSLNTGHNSPLHF. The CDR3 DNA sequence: TGTGCCAGCAGTTTAAACACTGGGCATAATTCACCCCTCCACTTT.

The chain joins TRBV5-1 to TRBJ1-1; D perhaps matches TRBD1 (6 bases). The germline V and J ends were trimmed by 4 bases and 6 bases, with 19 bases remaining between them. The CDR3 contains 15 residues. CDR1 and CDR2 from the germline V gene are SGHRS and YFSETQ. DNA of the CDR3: TGCGCCAGCAGCCCGGACGGGACACGGATAGCTGAAGCTTTCTTT. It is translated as CASSPDGTRIAEAFF.

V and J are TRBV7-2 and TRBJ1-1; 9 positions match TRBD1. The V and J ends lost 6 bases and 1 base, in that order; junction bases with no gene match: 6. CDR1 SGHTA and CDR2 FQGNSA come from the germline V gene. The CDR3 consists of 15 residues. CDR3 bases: TGTGCCAGCAGGCACGGACAGGGGCAGAACACTGAAGCTTTCTTT. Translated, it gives CASRHGQGQNTEAFF.

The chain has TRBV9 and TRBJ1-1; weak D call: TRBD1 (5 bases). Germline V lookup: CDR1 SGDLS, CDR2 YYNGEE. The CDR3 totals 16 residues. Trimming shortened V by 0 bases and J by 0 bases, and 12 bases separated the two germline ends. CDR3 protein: CASSVGGSAMNTEAFF. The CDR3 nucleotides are TGTGCCAGCAGCGTAGGGGGCAGCGCAATGAACACTGAAGCTTTCTTT. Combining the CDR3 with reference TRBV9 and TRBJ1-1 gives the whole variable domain DSGVTQTPKHLITATGQRVTLRCSPRSGDLSVYWYQQSLDQGLQFLIQYYNGEERAKGNILERFSAQQFPDLHSELNLSSLELGDSALYFCASSVGGSAMNTEAFFGQGTRLTVV.

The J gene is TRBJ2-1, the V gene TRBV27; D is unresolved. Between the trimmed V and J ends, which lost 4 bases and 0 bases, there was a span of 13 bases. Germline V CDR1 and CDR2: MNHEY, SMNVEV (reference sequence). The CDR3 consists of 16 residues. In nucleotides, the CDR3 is TGTGCCAGCAGTTCCCTCAGTCAGAGCTCCTACAATGAGCAGTTCTTC. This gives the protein CASSSLSQSSYNEQFF.

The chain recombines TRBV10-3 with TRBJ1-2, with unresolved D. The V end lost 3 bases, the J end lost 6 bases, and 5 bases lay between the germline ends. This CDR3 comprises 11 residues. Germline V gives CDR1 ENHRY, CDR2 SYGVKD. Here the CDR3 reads CAISEGNGYTF. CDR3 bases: TGTGCCATCAGTGAAGGGAATGGCTACACCTTC.

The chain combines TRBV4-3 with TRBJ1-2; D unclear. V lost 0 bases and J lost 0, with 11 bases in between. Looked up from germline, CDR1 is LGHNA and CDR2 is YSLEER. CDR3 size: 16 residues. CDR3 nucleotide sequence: TGCGCCAGCAGCCAAGACAGCCGAACGCCTAACTATGGCTACACCTTC. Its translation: CASSQDSRTPNYGYTF.

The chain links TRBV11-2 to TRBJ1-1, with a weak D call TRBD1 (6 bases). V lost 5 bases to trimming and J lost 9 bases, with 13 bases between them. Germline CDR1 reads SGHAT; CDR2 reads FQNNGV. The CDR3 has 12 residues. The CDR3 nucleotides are TGTGCCAGCAGCCCCCTAAGGGGGAAAGCTTTCTTT. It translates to CASSPLRGKAFF.

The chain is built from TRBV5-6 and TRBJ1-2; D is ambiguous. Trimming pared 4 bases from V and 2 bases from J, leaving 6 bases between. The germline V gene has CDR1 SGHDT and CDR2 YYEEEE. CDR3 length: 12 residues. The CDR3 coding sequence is TGTGCCAGCAGCCGTTGGAACTATGGCTACACCTTC. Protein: CASSRWNYGYTF.

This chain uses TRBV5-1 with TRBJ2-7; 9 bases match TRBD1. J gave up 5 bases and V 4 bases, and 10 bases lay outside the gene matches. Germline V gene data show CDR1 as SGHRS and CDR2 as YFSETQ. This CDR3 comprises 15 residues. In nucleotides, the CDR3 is TGCGCCAGCAGCCCTGGAGGGACAGGGTTACACGAGCAGTACTTC. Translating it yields CASSPGGTGLHEQYF.

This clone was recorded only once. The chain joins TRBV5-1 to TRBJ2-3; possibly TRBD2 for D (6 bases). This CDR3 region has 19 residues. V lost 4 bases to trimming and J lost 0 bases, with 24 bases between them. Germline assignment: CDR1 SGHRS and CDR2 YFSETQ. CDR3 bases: TGCGCCAGCAGCCCCGCCGGGGGAGTTAGAACGTTCAGCACAGATACGCAGTATTTT. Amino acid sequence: CASSPAGGVRTFSTDTQYF.